Listed below are T cell receptor beta chains from one sample, sequenced in a study of T cell responses to AZD1222 COVID-19 vaccine. Repertoires were generated with immunoSEQ multiplex PCR, while TCRdb's copy carries only in-frame clones and drops some. The sample records roughly 190,000 clones, roughly nine tenths being singletons. Sequenced material: peripheral blood, taken 28 days after the second AZD1222 dose. Receptors were obtained from an adult who received the AZD1222 COVID-19 vaccine. Both conserved end residues are part of each CDR3. The order of the fields is V gene, J gene, D gene, clone size, CDR3 protein, CDR3 DNA. The D gene is left open where the match is weak. Clone sizes are given selectively: once, few, many, or a class where the clone is expanded.

TRBV3-1/TRBV3-2,TRBJ2-3,.,.,CASSQGLDTRTDTQYF,TGTGCCAGCAGCCAAGGTCTGGACACACGCACAGATACGCAGTATTTT
TRBV3-1/TRBV3-2,TRBJ1-3,.,.,CASSPGRVNTIYF,TGTGCCAGCAGCCCCGGGAGAGTAAACACCATATATTTT
TRBV5-4,TRBJ2-7,.,.,CASSLAGLPYEQYF,TGTGCCAGCAGCTTGGCCGGGCTCCCCTACGAGCAGTACTTC
TRBV6-5,TRBJ1-2,.,.,CASSYHNSGPSGYTF,TGTGCCAGCAGTTACCACAACAGTGGCCCAAGCGGCTACACCTTC
TRBV4-1,TRBJ2-7,.,.,CASSQVDYEQYF,TGCGCCAGCAGCCAAGTGGATTACGAGCAGTACTTC
TRBV14,TRBJ1-6,.,.,CASSQVFNYNSPLHF,TGTGCCAGCAGCCAAGTTTTCAACTATAATTCACCCCTCCACTTT
TRBV4-1,TRBJ2-1,TRBD2,.,CASSQGGSLYNEQFF,TGCGCCAGCAGCCAAGGCGGGAGTTTGTACAATGAGCAGTTCTTC
TRBV14,TRBJ2-5,.,.,CASSQALLGTQYF,TGTGCCAGCAGCCAAGCCCTCTTGGGGACCCAGTACTTC
TRBV29-1,TRBJ1-1,.,.,CSVTAPTNTEAFF,TGCAGCGTGACGGCACCTACAAACACTGAAGCTTTCTTT
TRBV5-6,TRBJ1-6,TRBD1,.,CASTITGGAYNSPLHF,TGTGCCAGCACCATAACAGGGGGCGCGTATAATTCACCCCTCCACTTT
TRBV30,TRBJ1-5,TRBD1,.,CAWSGGGQVPRPQHF,TGTGCCTGGAGTGGCGGTGGACAGGTCCCCCGGCCCCAGCATTTT
TRBV5-6,TRBJ2-5,.,.,CASSLRETQYF,TGTGCCAGCAGCTTGCGGGAGACCCAGTACTTC
TRBV7-3,TRBJ2-1,TRBD2,once,CASSSTGLAGENEQFF,TGTGCCAGCAGCTCCACGGGACTAGCGGGGGAAAATGAGCAGTTCTTC
TRBV7-2,TRBJ2-3,TRBD1,.,CASSLQGGNMNTQYF,TGTGCCAGCAGCCTACAGGGGGGTAATATGAATACGCAGTATTTT
TRBV27,TRBJ1-4,.,once,CASSPTEITTNEKLFF,TGTGCCAGCAGTCCGACAGAGATCACAACTAATGAAAAACTGTTTTTT
TRBV6-1,TRBJ1-1,TRBD1,.,CASSEGGTVRAFF,TGTGCCAGCAGTGAAGGAGGGACAGTACGAGCTTTCTTT
TRBV3-1/TRBV3-2,TRBJ2-3,TRBD1,.,CASSQDRAGGGTDTQYF,TGTGCCAGCAGCCAAGATAGGGCAGGGGGCGGTACAGATACGCAGTATTTT
TRBV7-7,TRBJ1-5,.,once,CASSLAWGQPQHF,TGTGCTAGCAGCTTAGCATGGGGTCAGCCCCAGCATTTT
TRBV9,TRBJ1-1,.,.,CASSVGSRGTEAFF,TGTGCCAGCAGCGTAGGTTCTCGGGGCACTGAAGCTTTCTTT
TRBV7-9,TRBJ1-5,.,.,CASSSQGPPQHF,TGTGCCAGCAGCTCCCAGGGGCCGCCCCAGCATTTT
TRBV28,TRBJ2-1,TRBD2,.,CASSLGLAGTYNEQFF,TGTGCCAGCAGTTTAGGACTAGCGGGAACCTACAATGAGCAGTTCTTC
TRBV5-1,TRBJ2-5,TRBD2,.,CASSSGLAGSQETQYF,TGCGCCAGCAGCTCGGGACTAGCGGGCTCGCAAGAGACCCAGTACTTC
TRBV28,TRBJ2-2,TRBD2,.,CASSPAREVNTGELFF,TGTGCCAGCAGCCCCGCGCGGGAGGTAAACACCGGGGAGCTGTTTTTT
TRBV6-5,TRBJ2-1,TRBD2,.,CASTSSSGSNEQFF,TGTGCCAGCACCTCCTCTAGCGGGAGCAATGAGCAGTTCTTC
TRBV2,TRBJ1-5,TRBD1,once,CASKTGGTNQPQHF,TGTGCCAGCAAAACAGGGGGCACCAATCAGCCCCAGCATTTT
TRBV1,TRBJ1-4,.,few,CTSNRQKLFF,TGCACCAGCAACAGGCAAAAACTGTTTTTT
TRBV27,TRBJ1-4,.,.,CASGYRDVVVTNEKLFF,TGTGCCAGCGGATACAGGGATGTGGTGGTAACTAATGAAAAACTGTTTTTT
TRBV4-1,TRBJ1-6,TRBD1,.,CASSRKGAESSPLHF,TGCGCCAGCAGTCGTAAGGGGGCTGAGAGTTCACCCCTCCACTTT
TRBV6-6,TRBJ1-2,.,.,CASRGDTHRDTF,TGTGCCAGCAGGGGGGACACCCACCGGGACACCTTC
TRBV2,TRBJ2-2,TRBD2,few,CASSPLAGAGTGELFF,TGTGCCAGCAGCCCCTTAGCGGGAGCGGGCACCGGGGAGCTGTTTTTT
TRBV20-1,TRBJ2-1,.,.,CSASRRDEQFF,TGCAGTGCTAGTAGGCGGGATGAGCAGTTCTTC
TRBV19,TRBJ2-7,TRBD2,.,CATSDRLAGVGEQYF,TGTGCCACCTCAGACCGACTAGCGGGAGTCGGCGAGCAGTACTTC
TRBV10-1,TRBJ2-1,.,.,CASSESLGTSYNEQFF,TGCGCCAGCAGTGAGTCGCTGGGAACCTCCTACAATGAGCAGTTCTTC
TRBV11-2,TRBJ2-7,TRBD2,.,CASSLTSGRSRVPGEQYF,TGTGCCAGCAGCTTGACTAGCGGGAGGTCCCGAGTTCCTGGTGAGCAGTACTTC
TRBV5-1,TRBJ2-1,TRBD2,.,CASSLTWTSGHEQFF,TGCGCCAGCAGCCTAACGTGGACTAGCGGCCATGAGCAGTTCTTC
TRBV25-1,TRBJ2-3,TRBD2,few,CASKQSGRSTDTQYF,TGTGCCAGCAAGCAGAGCGGGAGAAGCACAGATACGCAGTATTTT
TRBV7-3,TRBJ2-2,TRBD2,.,CASSLGNPGLAGAGELFF,TGTGCCAGCAGCTTAGGAAATCCCGGACTAGCGGGCGCCGGGGAGCTGTTTTTT
TRBV5-6,TRBJ1-4,.,.,CASSLRRVGEKLFF,TGTGCCAGCAGCTTGCGACGGGTGGGGGAAAAACTGTTTTTT
TRBV9,TRBJ1-5,TRBD1,.,CASAQGVGNQPQHF,TGTGCCAGCGCCCAGGGGGTCGGCAATCAGCCCCAGCATTTT
TRBV3-1/TRBV3-2,TRBJ1-2,.,.,CASSHPRTAYGYTF,TGTGCCAGCAGCCACCCAAGGACAGCCTATGGCTACACCTTC
TRBV7-9,TRBJ2-1,TRBD2,once,CASSLGSGGTYNEQFF,TGTGCCAGCAGCTTAGGGTCGGGAGGCACCTACAATGAGCAGTTCTTC